A selection of T cell receptor beta chains follows, all from one sample in a study of blood T cells in healthy people across ages. TCRdb recomputed calls from the 5' RACE reads with MiXCR, one row per CDR3 protein. The table includes some 860,000 distinct CDR3 sequences, more than 50% detected once. The sequenced material came from blood. The receptor source for this set is a man aged 35 to 55 in good health. The CDR3 runs from the conserved cysteine through the conserved F or W. The D gene is left open where the match is weak. The size of a clone is reported for some rows only, either as once, few or many, or as a class for expanded clones.

j_gene	d_gene	v_gene	abundance	CDR3nt	CDR3aa
TRBJ2-1	TRBD2	TRBV6-1	NA	TGTGCCAGCACGGCTAGCGGGAGAAACAATGAGCAGTTCTTC	CASTASGRNNEQFF
TRBJ2-3	NA	TRBV5-5	NA	TGTGCCAGCAGCTTGCACAGGGAGCTCACAGATACGCAGTATTTT	CASSLHRELTDTQYF
TRBJ2-5	NA	TRBV20-1	NA	TGCAGTGCGAGCGCTAAAACGGAGACCCAGTACTTC	CSASAKTETQYF
TRBJ2-7	NA	TRBV5-1	many	TGCGCCAGCAGCCGGGGCCTTACCTCCTACGAGCAGTACTTC	CASSRGLTSYEQYF
TRBJ2-3	TRBD1	TRBV28	NA	TGTGGGTCCGCGCGACAGGGAAGGGACACGCAGTATTTT	CGSARQGRDTQYF
TRBJ2-1	NA	TRBV10-3	NA	TGTGCCATCCGATCAGGAAAACAATACAATGAGCAGTTCTTC	CAIRSGKQYNEQFF
TRBJ1-1	NA	TRBV7-2	few	TGTGCCAGCAGCTTAGTTGGGGGGCGGAACACTGAAGCTTTCTTT	CASSLVGGRNTEAFF
TRBJ2-2	NA	TRBV7-3	NA	TGTGCCAGCAGCGGGACCCTGAGGCCCGGGGAGCTGTTTTTT	CASSGTLRPGELFF
TRBJ2-6	NA	TRBV4-3	many	TGCGCCAGCAGCCAAGAAGATTCAGGGACCGGGGCCAACGTCCTGACTTTC	CASSQEDSGTGANVLTF
TRBJ2-7	TRBD1	TRBV24-1	NA	TGTGCCACCAGTGATTTCCGCAGGGGGAGCTACGAGCAGTACTTC	CATSDFRRGSYEQYF
TRBJ2-4	NA	TRBV28	NA	TGTGCCAGCAGTTTGACTTCAGGGATAGCCAAAAACATTCAGTACTTC	CASSLTSGIAKNIQYF
TRBJ2-1	TRBD2	TRBV7-2	NA	TGTGCCAGCAGCCTGAGACTAGCGGGGGGCGTCTACAATGAGCAGTTCTTC	CASSLRLAGGVYNEQFF
TRBJ2-7	TRBD2	TRBV20-1	NA	TGCAGTGCTAGAGATCATCTGACTAGCGGGAGTTTCCGCGAGCAGTACTTC	CSARDHLTSGSFREQYF
TRBJ2-6	NA	TRBV21-1	NA	TGTGCCAGCAGGGGGGACAGGGTACCAACCCTCTCTGGGGCCAACGTCCTGACTTTC	CASRGDRVPTLSGANVLTF
TRBJ2-4	NA	TRBV14	NA	TGTGCCAGCAGCCAAGCTTCTTTACTAGCCAAAAACATTCAGTACTTC	CASSQASLLAKNIQYF
TRBJ2-5	NA	TRBV28	few	TGTGCCAGCAGTTTCCTCGCCAACATGGGGCGCGAGACCCAGTACTTC	CASSFLANMGRETQYF
TRBJ2-6	NA	TRBV28	NA	TGTGCCAGCACGGGGGCGGGATCTGGGGCCAACGTCCTGACTTTC	CASTGAGSGANVLTF
TRBJ1-2	TRBD1	TRBV10-3	NA	TGTGCCATCAATCGGGACAGGGGTGACTATGGCTACACCTTC	CAINRDRGDYGYTF
TRBJ2-6	NA	TRBV4-3	few	TGCGCCAGCAGCCAAGATATACGGACGTCTGGGGCCAACGTCCTGACTTTC	CASSQDIRTSGANVLTF
TRBJ1-1	TRBD1	TRBV3-1	NA	TGTGCCAGCAGCCAGGTGTCTCGTTCCGCGGACAGGGGGACTGAAGCTTTCTTT	CASSQVSRSADRGTEAFF
TRBJ1-4	NA	TRBV12-3/TRBV12-4	NA	TGTGCCAGCAGTGTAGCGGGACTCCAGTCGGAAAAACTGTTTTTT	CASSVAGLQSEKLFF
TRBJ2-5	TRBD2	TRBV7-2	NA	TGTGCCAGCAGCTTACTAGCGGGGGGCCTTCCAGAGACCCAGTACTTC	CASSLLAGGLPETQYF
TRBJ1-2	NA	TRBV7-9	few	TGTGCCAGCAGCGTAAAGGACAGCTATGGCTACACCTTC	CASSVKDSYGYTF
TRBJ1-1	NA	TRBV7-3	NA	TGTGCCAGCAGCTTAATGGGACCCGACGGGGGCACTGAAGCTTTCTTT	CASSLMGPDGGTEAFF
TRBJ2-7	TRBD1	TRBV4-3	NA	TGCGCCAGCAGCCAAGATACCGGGACAGGGATCTACGAGCAGTACTTC	CASSQDTGTGIYEQYF
TRBJ2-1	TRBD2	TRBV6-2/TRBV6-3	NA	TGTGCCAGCAATGACCAGGGACTAGCGGGAGGTTCATCCAATGAGCAGTTCTTC	CASNDQGLAGGSSNEQFF
TRBJ2-6	NA	TRBV5-1	NA	TGCGCCAGCAGCTTGGGCAGGCAAAGCTCTGGGGCCAACGTCCTGACTTTC	CASSLGRQSSGANVLTF
TRBJ1-2	NA	TRBV7-9	few	TGTGCCAGCAGCTTAAGAGCCCCAGGGCTCTATGGCTACACCTTC	CASSLRAPGLYGYTF
TRBJ2-1	NA	TRBV13	NA	TGTGCCAGCAGTTTGGACGCGCACGCAGCTTCCTACAATGAGCAGTTCTTC	CASSLDAHAASYNEQFF
TRBJ2-3	NA	TRBV6-2/TRBV6-3	NA	TGTGCCAGCAGTTACCGCCCGGGTGGGACCTCAACAGATACGCAGTATTTT	CASSYRPGGTSTDTQYF
TRBJ2-5	NA	TRBV28	NA	TGTGCCAGCAGTTCTGGACGGGAGCGGTACTTC	CASSSGRERYF
TRBJ2-5	TRBD1	TRBV7-8	NA	TGTGCCAGCAGCCTAATCCAGACAGGGGGATCGGGGGAGACCCAGTACTTC	CASSLIQTGGSGETQYF
TRBJ2-1	NA	TRBV3-1	NA	TGTGCCAGCAGCCCCACCGGGACTTACAACAATGAGCAGTTCTTC	CASSPTGTYNNEQFF
TRBJ2-7	NA	TRBV6-2/TRBV6-3	NA	TGTGCCAGCAGTTACCCTTCCTACGAGCAGTACTTC	CASSYPSYEQYF
TRBJ1-1	NA	TRBV27	NA	TGTGCCAGCATTGCCACGGACACTGAAGCTTTCTTT	CASIATDTEAFF
TRBJ2-7	TRBD1	TRBV7-9	NA	TGTGCCAGCAGCCCCGACAGGGCTTACAATGAGCAGTACTTC	CASSPDRAYNEQYF
TRBJ1-5	NA	TRBV4-1	NA	TGCGCCAGCAGCCAAGTGGCGGGGATTGTAAATCAGCCCCAGCATTTT	CASSQVAGIVNQPQHF
TRBJ2-7	TRBD1	TRBV6-6	few	TGTGCCAGCAGTTCCCTGTCCCGGGACAGGGGTAACGAGCAGTACTTC	CASSSLSRDRGNEQYF
TRBJ2-1	TRBD2	TRBV6-2/TRBV6-3	once	TGTGCCAGCATGCCATTAATTAGGACTAGCGGGGGACACAATGAGCAGTTCTTC	CASMPLIRTSGGHNEQFF
TRBJ1-4	NA	TRBV14	NA	TGTGCCAGCAGCTTGCGGGTCTCTAATGAAAAACTGTTTTTT	CASSLRVSNEKLFF
TRBJ2-7	NA	TRBV29-1	once	TGCAGCGTGGCCCGGCAGGGCTACGAGCAGTACTTC	CSVARQGYEQYF